Listed below are T cell receptor beta chains from one sample, sequenced in a study of cytomegalovirus exposure and HLA in healthy donors. The repertoire was sequenced with immunoSEQ multiplex PCR; TCRdb's copy has only in-frame clones and lacks some. This table has some 150,000 clones, around 73% appearing once. Input material: PBMCs. The receptors stem from a male donor in good health and CMV-seronegative. CDR3s include the opening cysteine and the closing phenylalanine or tryptophan. Each record gives: CDR3 protein, CDR3 DNA, V gene, clone size, J gene, D gene. A D gene is named only where the DNA matches it firmly. Part of the rows lack a size; the others show once, few, many or a class for expanded clones.

CDR3aa: CASRIGQTNTEAFF; CDR3nt: TGTGCCAGCAGGATTGGACAGACCAACACTGAAGCTTTCTTT; v_gene: TRBV7-2; abundance: -; j_gene: TRBJ1-1; d_gene: -
CDR3aa: CASSVSRDSRLSTEAFF; CDR3nt: TGTGCCAGCAGTGTAAGCCGGGACTCACGCTTAAGCACTGAAGCTTTCTTT; v_gene: TRBV6-1; abundance: few; j_gene: TRBJ1-1; d_gene: -
CDR3aa: CARRAGTGNQPQHF; CDR3nt: TGTGCCAGAAGGGCCGGGACAGGCAATCAGCCCCAGCATTTT; v_gene: TRBV5-3; abundance: few; j_gene: TRBJ1-5; d_gene: TRBD1
CDR3aa: CASSPGQGDTEAFF; CDR3nt: TGTGCCAGCAGCCCCGGACAGGGCGACACTGAAGCTTTCTTT; v_gene: TRBV7-9; abundance: -; j_gene: TRBJ1-1; d_gene: TRBD1
CDR3aa: CASRNPGTGYEQYF; CDR3nt: TGTGCCAGCAGGAACCCCGGGACAGGGTACGAGCAGTACTTC; v_gene: TRBV7-2; abundance: -; j_gene: TRBJ2-7; d_gene: TRBD1
CDR3aa: CAWKGGSIHEQYF; CDR3nt: TGTGCCTGGAAAGGCGGGAGTATACACGAGCAGTACTTC; v_gene: TRBV30; abundance: -; j_gene: TRBJ2-7; d_gene: TRBD2
CDR3aa: CASSRTSGRLGGTGELFF; CDR3nt: TGTGCCAGCAGCCGGACTAGCGGGAGACTTGGTGGAACCGGGGAGCTGTTTTTT; v_gene: TRBV9; abundance: -; j_gene: TRBJ2-2; d_gene: TRBD2
CDR3aa: CASSYSGENEKLFF; CDR3nt: TGTGCCAGCAGTTACTCGGGAGAGAATGAAAAACTGTTTTTT; v_gene: TRBV6-5; abundance: -; j_gene: TRBJ1-4; d_gene: -
CDR3aa: CASSLGTATRRSKLFF; CDR3nt: TGTGCCAGCAGCTTAGGGACAGCCACTCGGAGGTCAAAACTGTTTTTT; v_gene: TRBV5-5; abundance: -; j_gene: TRBJ1-4; d_gene: TRBD1
CDR3aa: CASNSQGGGTDTQYF; CDR3nt: TGTGCCAGCAATTCACAGGGGGGCGGCACAGATACGCAGTATTTT; v_gene: TRBV6-6; abundance: -; j_gene: TRBJ2-3; d_gene: TRBD1
CDR3aa: CASSTQGASYEQYF; CDR3nt: TGCGCCAGCAGCACGCAGGGTGCCTCCTACGAGCAGTACTTC; v_gene: TRBV5-1; abundance: -; j_gene: TRBJ2-7; d_gene: -
CDR3aa: CSVGWGGMNTEAFF; CDR3nt: TGCAGCGTTGGATGGGGCGGGATGAACACTGAAGCTTTCTTT; v_gene: TRBV29-1; abundance: -; j_gene: TRBJ1-1; d_gene: -
CDR3aa: CASSEGGQGGREAFF; CDR3nt: TGTGCCAGCAGTGAAGGGGGACAGGGTGGAAGGGAAGCTTTCTTT; v_gene: TRBV2; abundance: -; j_gene: TRBJ1-1; d_gene: TRBD1
CDR3aa: CASSVERTAGSPLHF; CDR3nt: TGTGCCAGCAGCGTAGAAAGGACAGCCGGTTCACCCCTCCACTTT; v_gene: TRBV9; abundance: -; j_gene: TRBJ1-6; d_gene: -